Shown below are 26 T cell receptor beta chains from a single sample sequenced in a study of beta chain features in type 1 diabetes. The sequenced template was cDNA made from the entire isolated RNA. Repertoires were generated with immunoSEQ multiplex PCR, while TCRdb's copy carries only in-frame clones and drops some. The data hold a few hundred thousand clones, with over 13% observed a single time. Source material: naive CD4+ T cells from blood. The receptors here all came from a woman under 30 in good health.

This chain connects TRBV30 to TRBJ2-3; D perhaps matches TRBD2 (6 bases). The V end was cut by 2 bases, the J end by 4 bases, with 13 bases between. CDR1 is GTSNPN, CDR2 SVGIG, per germline (reference sequence). There are 14 residues in the CDR3. CDR3 sequence reads: CAWSWAGFPDTQYF. The DNA of the CDR3 is TGTGCCTGGAGTTGGGCGGGGTTCCCAGATACGCAGTATTTT.

Only a few counts were recorded for this clone. This CDR3 is CASSSTRQAGANVLTF. CDR3 DNA sequence: TGTGCCAGCAGTTCCACCCGACAGGCTGGGGCCAACGTCCTGACTTTC. The genes are TRBV7-2 and TRBJ2-6; possible D gene TRBD1, 6 bases. The CDR3 has 16 amino acids. V lost 6 bases and J 2 bases, leaving 14 bases between the germline ends. The germline V gene has CDR1 SGHTA and CDR2 FQGNSA.

The chain links TRBV30 to TRBJ2-7, with 8 bases fitting TRBD2. The CDR3 length is 11 residues. Losses at the gene ends were 5 bases for V and 6 bases for J; bases not matched to a gene: 3. The germline V gene has CDR1 GTSNPN and CDR2 SVGIG (reference sequence). The CDR3 DNA reads TGTGCCTGGCTAGCGGGTTCCGAGCAGTACTTC. The encoded protein is CAWLAGSEQYF.

This chain uses TRBV30 with TRBJ1-2; 9 bases are a match to TRBD1. Germline V gene sequence: CDR1 GTSNPN, CDR2 SVGIG (reference sequence). This CDR3 contains 14 residues. The trim removed 2 bases at V and 2 bases at J, leaving 3 bases unmatched. CDR3 DNA sequence: TGTGCCTGGAGTCCGGGACAGGGAAACTATGGCTACACCTTC. Translation gives CAWSPGQGNYGYTF.

This clone was found a few times. V and J are TRBV19 and TRBJ1-1; TRBD1 matches 8 bases. Germline loops: CDR1 LNHDA, CDR2 SQIVND (reference sequence). V trimming: 3 bases; J trimming: 3 bases; junction bases outside the gene matches: 3. The CDR3 runs to 14 residues. The CDR3 sequence: CASSMDRADTEAFF. The DNA for the CDR3 is TGTGCCAGTAGTATGGACAGGGCAGACACTGAAGCTTTCTTT.

V is TRBV14 and J is TRBJ2-5, with D perhaps matching TRBD1 (6 bases). CDR1 is SGHDN and CDR2 is FVKESK in the germline V gene. V lost 1 base and J 5 bases, leaving 11 bases between the germline ends. CDR3 length: 14 residues. CDR3 DNA sequence: TGTGCCAGCAGCCAAGTAAACAGGGACGAGACCCAGTACTTC. Protein product: CASSQVNRDETQYF.

The gene calls are TRBV30 and TRBJ2-4, with 10 bases identical to TRBD1. After removal of 2 bases from V and 3 bases from J, the junction contained 13 bases not matched to a gene. Germline values: CDR1 GTSNPN, CDR2 SVGIG (reference sequence). This CDR3 comprises 18 residues. The CDR3 nucleotides are TGTGCCTGGAGTTTAATTCCGGGACAGGGGAACGGCAAAAACATTCAGTACTTC. This sequence encodes CAWSLIPGQGNGKNIQYF.

This chain uses TRBV7-6 with TRBJ2-2; a possible D gene is TRBD1 (5 bases). The length of the CDR3 is 15 residues. The germline V gene has CDR1 SGHVS and CDR2 FNYEAQ. Trimming stripped 5 bases from V and 1 base from J, with 11 bases between. The CDR3: CASSSRVLNTGELFF. In nucleotides, the CDR3 is TGTGCCAGCAGCAGCAGGGTCCTGAACACCGGGGAGCTGTTTTTT.

This clone was seen a handful of times. The chain joins TRBV5-1 to TRBJ2-5, with 7 bases identical to TRBD1. From germline, CDR1 is SGHRS and CDR2 YFSETQ. V trimming: 0 bases; J trimming: 2 bases; junction bases outside the gene matches: 4. The CDR3 is made up of 15 amino acids. As DNA, the CDR3 is TGCGCCAGCAGCTTGGGATCAGGGGGACAAGAGACCCAGTACTTC. The encoded protein is CASSLGSGGQETQYF.

The CDR3 region has the DNA TGCAGCGTGAACTGGGGGGTAGTGAACACTGAAGCTTTCTTT. Its protein is CSVNWGVVNTEAFF. This sequence joins TRBV29-1 and TRBJ1-1; D is possibly TRBD1 (5 bases). Looked up from germline, CDR1 is SQVTM and CDR2 is ANQGSEA. V lost 6 bases, J lost 0 bases, and 14 bases lay in between. The CDR3 totals 14 residues.

The chain has TRBV5-1 and TRBJ1-4; D is unresolved. This CDR3 is 13 amino acids long. Germline V lookup: CDR1 SGHRS, CDR2 YFSETQ. V lost 2 bases and J lost 10, with 12 bases in between. DNA for the CDR3: TGCGCCAGCAGCTTCCCGGAGAGCGGAAAACTGTTTTTT. Translated, it gives CASSFPESGKLFF.

The rearrangement joins TRBV7-9 to TRBJ1-1; the match to TRBD1 covers 8 bases. Per the germline V gene, CDR1 is SEHNR and CDR2 is FQNEAQ (reference sequence). V trimming: 2 bases; J trimming: 5 bases; junction bases outside the gene matches: 4. The CDR3 length is 14 residues. The chain's CDR3 is CASSLQGAGTEAFF. The CDR3 DNA reads TGTGCCAGCAGCTTACAGGGGGCAGGGACTGAAGCTTTCTTT.

The chain has TRBV7-9 and TRBJ1-5, with D uncertain. CDR3 length: 12 residues. The germline V gene encodes CDR1 SEHNR and CDR2 FQNEAQ (reference sequence). Trimming shortened V by 5 bases and J by 4 bases, and 6 bases separated the two germline ends. The CDR3 DNA follows: TGTGCCAGCAGCCGAGAAAATCAGCCCCAGCATTTT. Amino acids: CASSRENQPQHF.

This rearrangement joins TRBV18 to TRBJ2-1; perhaps TRBD1 as D (5 bases). Germline lookup yields CDR1 KGHSH and CDR2 LQKENI. Trimming removed 2 bases from V and 15 bases from J, with 14 bases in between. CDR3 length equals 12 residues. CDR3 DNA sequence: TGTGCCAGCTCACCAGAGTACAGGCTGGGGTTCTTC. Translated: CASSPEYRLGFF.

This clone was observed a few times. The V and J genes are TRBV29-1 and TRBJ2-1; the D gene is possibly TRBD2 (6 bases). This CDR3 comprises 16 residues. CDR1 is SQVTM and CDR2 is ANQGSEA in the germline V gene. V lost 1 base to trimming and J lost 5 bases, with 18 bases between them. The CDR3 region is CSVEGQLARSNNEQFF. The CDR3, as DNA: TGCAGCGTTGAAGGTCAACTAGCTCGCAGCAACAATGAGCAGTTCTTC.

The J gene is TRBJ1-1, the V gene TRBV2; TRBD1 agrees at 7 bases. The CDR3 has 14 residues. CDR1 and CDR2 from the germline V gene are SNHLY and FYNNEI. The ends lost 5 bases at V and 4 bases at J; junction bases unmatched: 7. In DNA form, the CDR3 reads TGTGCCAGCAGTTATACAGGGGAAGGCACTGAAGCTTTCTTT. It specifies CASSYTGEGTEAFF.

Details on this clone: Other DNA sequences from this sample encode an identical CDR3 as well. The gene calls are TRBV5-1 and TRBJ2-1; 14 positions agree with TRBD2. The J segment lost 6 bases and the V segment lost 4 bases, leaving 3 bases of the junction unmatched. The CDR3 spans 15 residues. The germline V gene has CDR1 SGHRS and CDR2 YFSETQ. CDR3 DNA sequence: TGCGCCAGCAGCCTGGGACTAGCGGGAGCCAATGAGCAGTTCTTC. It codes for CASSLGLAGANEQFF.

CDR3: CASSVSTGANVLTF. The CDR3 DNA reads TGTGCCAGCAGTGTGTCTACGGGGGCCAACGTCCTGACTTTC. This sequence joins TRBV6-1 and TRBJ2-6; no firm D call. CDR3 length: 14 residues. Germline-derived CDR1 and CDR2 are MNHNS and SASEGT. With 4 bases removed from V and 4 bases from J, the gap between germline ends came to 8 bases.

This clone was counted only a few times. The sample holds other DNA sequences that translate to the same CDR3. The chain has TRBV19 and TRBJ2-5, with D uncertain. This CDR3 region has 11 residues. Germline V gene data show CDR1 as LNHDA and CDR2 as SQIVND (reference sequence). Trimming left V 3 bases short and J 5 bases short, with 4 bases between. The CDR3 DNA follows: TGTGCCAGTAGTATCAGGGAGACCCAGTACTTC. This gives the protein CASSIRETQYF.

The chain couples TRBV28 to TRBJ1-1; 9 bases match TRBD1. Germline trimming cut 8 bases from V and 7 bases from J; bases unmatched to any gene: 11. CDR1 and CDR2 from the germline V gene are MDHEN and SYDVKM. CDR3 length equals 14 residues. The CDR3, as DNA: TGTGCCAGCCGACGACAGGGGGGTTTATTTGAAGCTTTCTTT. Its protein is CASRRQGGLFEAFF.

J is TRBJ2-7 and V is TRBV11-3; D is unresolved. CDR1 is SGHNT and CDR2 is YENEEA in the germline V gene. Trimming cost V 4 bases and J 2 bases, with 12 bases left between them. This CDR3 contains 14 residues. CDR3 bases: TGTGCCAGCAGCTCGCCAGTCTCTCCCTACGAGCAGTACTTC. Encoded protein: CASSSPVSPYEQYF.

The rearrangement joins TRBV6-1 to TRBJ2-7, with 7 bases identical to TRBD2. CDR1 is MNHNS, CDR2 SASEGT, per germline. CDR3 length: 15 amino acids. Trimming cost V 7 bases and J 6 bases; bases outside gene matches: 15. CDR3 DNA sequence: TGTGCCAGCACCTTAGATCAGCGGGGTCGGCTCGAGCAGTACTTC. It yields the protein CASTLDQRGRLEQYF.

The chain has TRBV30 and TRBJ2-1, with TRBD2 identical over 8 bases. The CDR3 spans 14 residues. CDR1 and CDR2 (germline): GTSNPN, SVGIG (reference sequence). V was clipped by 3 bases and J by 3 bases; unmatched bases: 4. The CDR3 reads CAWRVAGNYNEQFF. DNA of the CDR3: TGTGCCTGGAGGGTAGCGGGAAACTACAATGAGCAGTTCTTC.

This clone was observed a few times. J is TRBJ2-5 and V is TRBV9; 8 positions agree with TRBD2. The V gene's germline CDR1 is SGDLS and CDR2 YYNGEE. With 3 bases clipped from V and 6 bases from J, the junction kept 19 bases outside the gene matches. The CDR3 runs 18 residues. The CDR3 DNA reads TGTGCCAGCAGCGCCGCCCTGACTAGCGCCTCACTCGGGAAGACCCAGTACTTC. Protein product: CASSAALTSASLGKTQYF.

This clone occurred a few times. The chain carries TRBV6-5 and TRBJ2-7; 10 nucleotides agree with TRBD1. The junction had 5 bases not matched to a gene; V was cut back by 6 bases and J by 3 bases. The CDR3 runs 14 residues. The germline V gene encodes CDR1 MNHEY and CDR2 SVGAGI. The CDR3 DNA follows: TGTGCCAGCAGGGGCCGGGACAGGGGCTACGAGCAGTACTTC. This encodes CASRGRDRGYEQYF.

The chain links TRBV5-4 to TRBJ1-2; D may be TRBD1 (6 bases). Trimming shortened V by 4 bases and J by 6 bases, and 16 bases separated the two germline ends. Germline V lookup: CDR1 SGHNT, CDR2 YYREEE (reference sequence). The CDR3 is made up of 14 amino acids. Here the CDR3 reads CASSLVRGFDGYTF. The CDR3, as DNA: TGTGCCAGCAGCCTCGTCAGGGGTTTTGATGGCTACACCTTC. The whole variable domain, filled in from reference TRBV5-4 and TRBJ1-2, reads ETGVTQSPTHLIKTRGQQVTLRCSSQSGHNTVSWYQQALGQGPQFIFQYYREEENGRGNFPPRFSGLQFPNYSSELNVNALELDDSALYLCASSLVRGFDGYTFGSGTRLTVV.